The 32 T cell receptor beta chains below all came from one sample that was sequenced in a study of shared clonotypes between healthy human individuals. Sequenced by immunoSEQ multiplex PCR; TCRdb stores in-frame clones only, minus some. The table records 1,400,000 or so clones, less than 99% of them present only once. The sequencing input was naive CD4+ T cells sorted from blood. Subset given: CD45RA+ positively selected. The receptors originated from a man aged 25-40 years in good health.

The chain links TRBV6-4 to TRBJ2-2, with 11 bases lining up with TRBD2. Germline V gene lookup returns CDR1 MRHNA and CDR2 SNTAGT. V lost 3 bases, J lost 5 bases, and 11 bases stayed unmatched. This CDR3 has 18 amino acids. The CDR3 nucleotides read TGTGCCAGCAGTGAAACGAGGCTAGCGGGAGGTCGGACCGGGGAGCTGTTTTTT. It codes for CASSETRLAGGRTGELFF.

V and J are TRBV11-3 and TRBJ2-1, with D tentatively TRBD2 (6 bases). V lost 4 bases and J 8 bases, leaving 12 bases between the germline ends. The CDR3 totals 13 residues. CDR1 is SGHNT, CDR2 YENEEA, per germline. The CDR3 DNA reads as TGTGCCAGCAGCTCACCCTGGGGGGATGAGCAGTTCTTC. Protein: CASSSPWGDEQFF.

The chain recombines TRBV4-1 with TRBJ2-5; 9 bases match TRBD1. The germline V gene encodes CDR1 MGHRA and CDR2 YSYEKL. Trimming removed 4 bases from V and 5 bases from J; junction bases left unmatched: 5. The CDR3 is made up of 14 amino acids. The CDR3 is CASSLGQGGETQYF. In DNA form, the CDR3 reads TGCGCCAGCAGCCTGGGACAGGGTGGGGAGACCCAGTACTTC.

The chain links TRBV6-1 to TRBJ2-3; no firm D call. This CDR3 comprises 12 residues. Between the trimmed V and J ends, which lost 2 bases and 4 bases, there was a span of 4 bases. The germline V gene has CDR1 MNHNS and CDR2 SASEGT. The CDR3 region is CASSEYPDTQYF. Here the CDR3 DNA reads TGTGCCAGCAGTGAATATCCAGATACGCAGTATTTT.

The chain couples TRBV28 to TRBJ2-1, with D possibly matching TRBD1 (6 bases). The CDR3 consists of 14 residues. Per the germline V gene, CDR1 is MDHEN and CDR2 is SYDVKM. V lost 1 base and J lost 5, with 9 bases in between. The CDR3 loop reads CASSLFRGHNEQFF. CDR3 DNA sequence: TGTGCCAGCAGTTTATTCAGGGGTCACAATGAGCAGTTCTTC.

This clone has just one count. The V and J genes are TRBV2 and TRBJ2-3, with D possibly TRBD2 on 6 matching bases. Trimming pared 4 bases from V and 3 bases from J, leaving 11 bases between. Germline V gene data show CDR1 as SNHLY and CDR2 as FYNNEI. The CDR3 totals 14 residues. In nucleotides, the CDR3 is TGTGCCAGCAGTGTGCCTAGCGCAACAGATACGCAGTATTTT. Its protein product is CASSVPSATDTQYF.

The V call is TRBV7-8, the J call TRBJ2-3, with D unresolved. This CDR3 contains 16 residues. The V end was cut by 4 bases, the J end by 0 bases, with 14 bases between. The germline V gene encodes CDR1 SGHVS and CDR2 FQNEAQ. CDR3 in amino acids: CASSSPLMPSTDTQYF. The CDR3 bases are TGTGCCAGCAGCTCTCCACTTATGCCTAGCACAGATACGCAGTATTTT. Based on the CDR3 plus reference TRBV7-8 and TRBJ2-3, the full variable domain is GAGVSQSPRYKVAKRGQDVALRCDPISGHVSLFWYQQALGQGPEFLTYFQNEAQLDKSGLPSDRFFAERPEGSVSTLKIQRTQQEDSAVYLCASSSPLMPSTDTQYFGPGTRLTVL.

This chain links TRBV5-1 with TRBJ1-1; 12 bases agree with TRBD1. This CDR3 spans 16 amino acids. In germline, CDR1 is SGHRS, CDR2 YFSETQ. V lost 4 bases and J lost 3; bases outside the gene matches: 7. CDR3 nucleotides: TGCGCCAGCAGCACGGGACAGGGGGCGTCGGACACTGAAGCTTTCTTT. Its protein is CASSTGQGASDTEAFF. Together with reference TRBV5-1 and TRBJ1-1, the CDR3 gives the full variable domain: KAGVTQTPRYLIKTRGQQVTLSCSPISGHRSVSWYQQTPGQGLQFLFEYFSETQRNKGNFPGRFSGRQFSNSRSEMNVSTLELGDSALYLCASSTGQGASDTEAFFGQGTRLTVV.

CDR3 sequence (DNA): TGTGCCAGCAGTCGACAGGGGGACAGCAATCAGCCCCAGCATTTT. It codes for CASSRQGDSNQPQHF. The rearrangement joins TRBV28 to TRBJ1-5; 9 bases map to TRBD1. V shed 5 bases and J 1 base; nucleotides not matched to a gene: 3. Germline values: CDR1 MDHEN, CDR2 SYDVKM. This CDR3 has 15 amino acids.

J is TRBJ2-7 and V is TRBV5-1; tentative D call: TRBD2 (5 bases). In germline, CDR1 is SGHRS, CDR2 YFSETQ. The CDR3 length is 15 residues. Trimming stripped 4 bases from V and 7 bases from J, with 21 bases between. CDR3 sequence reads: CASSVPSFQTGEQYF. In DNA, the CDR3 is TGCGCCAGCAGCGTCCCTAGCTTCCAAACGGGGGAGCAGTACTTC.

CDR3 in amino acids: CASSPDRVVSYEQYF. CDR3 nucleotide sequence: TGTGCCAGCAGCCCCGACAGGGTAGTCTCCTACGAGCAGTACTTC. V usage is TRBV6-5 and J usage is TRBJ2-7; TRBD1 matches at 7 bases. CDR1 and CDR2 from the germline V gene are MNHEY and SVGAGI. The CDR3 consists of 15 residues. V was pared by 6 bases and J by 0 bases, with 8 bases of the junction left unmatched.

This chain uses TRBV10-2 with TRBJ2-1; no reliable D call. Between the trimmed V and J ends, which lost 4 bases and 5 bases, there was a span of 15 bases. The CDR3 is 15 residues long. CDR1 and CDR2 (germline): WSHSY, SAAADI. The CDR3 loop is CASSGSPRRHNEQFF. The CDR3 DNA reads as TGCGCCAGCAGTGGGTCCCCCCGAAGGCACAATGAGCAGTTCTTC.

This clone was seen only once. This chain connects TRBV11-2 to TRBJ2-7, with 12 bases aligning to TRBD1. The junction had 8 bases not matched to a gene; V was cut back by 4 bases and J by 7 bases. Per the germline V gene, CDR1 is SGHAT and CDR2 is FQNNGV. The CDR3 spans 15 residues. CDR3 DNA sequence: TGTGCCAGCAGCTGGCCGGGACAGGGGGCGCGGGAGCAGTACTTC. Translated, it gives CASSWPGQGAREQYF.

The rearrangement links TRBV28 to TRBJ2-3, with unresolved D. V lost 7 bases and J 4 bases, leaving 9 bases between the germline ends. Germline V gene data show CDR1 as MDHEN and CDR2 as SYDVKM. The CDR3 contains 12 residues. DNA for the CDR3: TGTGCCAGCACGGTGGCCGCAGATACGCAGTATTTT. Translated: CASTVAADTQYF.

The genes are TRBV5-6 and TRBJ1-4, with D perhaps TRBD1 (5 bases). The germline gives CDR1 SGHDT, CDR2 YYEEEE. The CDR3 totals 14 residues. Trimming removed 3 bases at V and 8 bases at J, with 14 bases between. In DNA, the CDR3 is TGTGCCAGCAGCTCTACGGACCGGGGGGAAAAACTGTTTTTT. As protein: CASSSTDRGEKLFF.

The chain joins TRBV30 to TRBJ2-2; no firm D call. V lost 5 bases, J lost 9 bases, and 7 bases lay in between. Germline CDR1 is GTSNPN and CDR2 is SVGIG (reference sequence). This CDR3 comprises 10 residues. The CDR3 protein is CAWGRRELFF. CDR3 nucleotide sequence: TGTGCCTGGGGTCGCCGGGAGCTGTTTTTT.

The chain recombines TRBV11-2 with TRBJ2-7, with D possibly being TRBD1 (6 bases). Deletions cut 6 bases from V and 6 bases from J, with 21 bases between. CDR1 is SGHAT, CDR2 FQNNGV, per germline. The CDR3 is 15 amino acids. The CDR3 is CASSSGAARPGEQYF. CDR3 nucleotides: TGTGCCAGCAGTTCAGGGGCCGCTAGGCCCGGCGAGCAGTACTTC.

The CDR3 coding sequence is TGCGCCAGCAGCACTCGACTAGCGGGAGGGGGAGAGACCCAGTACTTC. Translation gives CASSTRLAGGGETQYF. V usage is TRBV5-1 and J usage is TRBJ2-5, with 14 positions matching TRBD2. With 4 bases clipped from V and 4 bases from J, the junction kept 6 bases outside the gene matches. The CDR3 loop spans 16 amino acids. The germline gives CDR1 SGHRS, CDR2 YFSETQ.

This chain uses TRBV30 with TRBJ1-2, with D possibly being TRBD1 (6 bases). V lost 4 bases, J lost 6 bases, and 12 bases lay in between. The CDR3 consists of 12 residues. Germline CDR1 GTSNPN, CDR2 SVGIG (reference sequence). In DNA form, the CDR3 reads TGTGCCTGGAACCGGGGGGCGAATGGCTACACCTTC. This translates into CAWNRGANGYTF.

This chain joins TRBV9 and TRBJ2-1; 8 nucleotides match TRBD2. Trimming took 0 bases from V and 7 from J; bases not matched to a gene: 6. In germline, CDR1 is SGDLS, CDR2 YYNGEE. The CDR3 loop spans 15 amino acids. The chain's CDR3 is CASSVEGLGQNEQFF. CDR3 bases: TGTGCCAGCAGCGTAGAGGGACTAGGGCAGAATGAGCAGTTCTTC. Complete variable domain (other parts from reference TRBV9 and TRBJ2-1): DSGVTQTPKHLITATGQRVTLRCSPRSGDLSVYWYQQSLDQGLQFLIQYYNGEERAKGNILERFSAQQFPDLHSELNLSSLELGDSALYFCASSVEGLGQNEQFFGPGTRLTVL.

The J gene is TRBJ2-3, the V gene TRBV19, with D perhaps TRBD2 (6 bases). V was pared by 4 bases and J by 4 bases, with 12 bases between. Per the germline V gene, CDR1 is LNHDA and CDR2 is SQIVND (reference sequence). The CDR3 is 14 residues long. DNA of the CDR3: TGTGCCAGTAGTACCTGGAGGGAATCAGATACGCAGTATTTT. This codes for CASSTWRESDTQYF.

This clone appeared a single time. The chain recombines TRBV5-1 with TRBJ1-1; unclear D gene. CDR3 length: 13 amino acids. Trimming pared 4 bases from V and 1 base from J, leaving 8 bases between. Germline V lookup: CDR1 SGHRS, CDR2 YFSETQ. CDR3 in DNA: TGCGCCAGCAGCCACAACAAGAACACTGAAGCTTTCTTT. Translated: CASSHNKNTEAFF. Looking up the rest from reference TRBV5-1 and TRBJ1-1 gives the full variable domain: KAGVTQTPRYLIKTRGQQVTLSCSPISGHRSVSWYQQTPGQGLQFLFEYFSETQRNKGNFPGRFSGRQFSNSRSEMNVSTLELGDSALYLCASSHNKNTEAFFGQGTRLTVV.

The rearrangement links TRBV19 to TRBJ1-4, with 7 nucleotides matching TRBD1. The ends lost 2 bases at V and 5 bases at J; junction bases unmatched: 5. The CDR3 is made up of 15 amino acids. Germline V gene sequence: CDR1 LNHDA, CDR2 SQIVND (reference sequence). CDR3 sequence: CASSIHRGSNEKLFF. CDR3 bases: TGTGCCAGTAGTATACACAGGGGCTCCAATGAAAAACTGTTTTTT.

V gene TRBV14 combines with J gene TRBJ1-1; D possibly corresponds to TRBD1 (5 bases). The CDR3 runs to 15 residues. CDR1 and CDR2 from the germline V gene are SGHDN and FVKESK. V lost 3 bases, J lost 0 bases, and 11 bases lay in between. In DNA form, the CDR3 reads TGTGCCAGCAGCCATGGGCGGACATTGAACACTGAAGCTTTCTTT. It encodes CASSHGRTLNTEAFF.

The chain employs TRBV7-2 and TRBJ2-1; TRBD2 matches at 10 bases. V lost 4 bases, J lost 10 bases, and 16 bases stayed unmatched. The germline CDR1 and CDR2 sequences are SGHTA and FQGNSA. The CDR3 spans 17 residues. The CDR3 region has the DNA TGTGCCAGCAGCTCCTTAATACTAGCGGGAATAATGAGCGAGCAGTTCTTC. Protein sequence: CASSSLILAGIMSEQFF. The variable domain in full, with the rest retrieved from reference TRBV7-2 and TRBJ2-1, is GAGVSQSPSNKVTEKGKDVELRCDPISGHTALYWYRQSLGQGLEFLIYFQGNSAPDKSGLPSDRFSAERTGGSVSTLTIQRTQQEDSAVYLCASSSLILAGIMSEQFFGPGTRLTVL.

The chain couples TRBV10-3 to TRBJ2-3; D perhaps matches TRBD1 (5 bases). V dropped 4 bases and J dropped 6 bases, with 11 bases sitting between them. In germline, CDR1 is ENHRY, CDR2 SYGVKD. CDR3 length: 13 residues. This CDR3 reads CAISAQGADTQYF. In DNA, the CDR3 is TGTGCCATCAGTGCGCAAGGGGCCGATACGCAGTATTTT.

The chain is built from TRBV23-1 and TRBJ2-7, with no clear D. TRBV23-1 is identified as an open reading frame with a role that is uncertain. Trimming stripped 6 bases from V and 2 bases from J, with 14 bases between. CDR3 length equals 14 residues. In DNA, the CDR3 is TGCGCCAGCAGGGACGTAGACGGAGCCTACGAGCAGTACTTC. Protein product: CASRDVDGAYEQYF.

The genes are TRBV11-2 and TRBJ2-3, with 9 bases aligning to TRBD2. The CDR3 is 15 amino acids. Germline V CDR1 and CDR2: SGHAT, FQNNGV. Unmatched junction bases numbered 4, after V lost 1 base and J lost 5 bases. CDR3 DNA sequence: TGTGCCAGCAGCTTAGGGCTAGCGGGACTAGATACGCAGTATTTT. Amino acid sequence: CASSLGLAGLDTQYF.

This chain links TRBV4-3 with TRBJ1-2, with 7 bases lining up with TRBD1. V trimming: 5 bases; J trimming: 4 bases; junction bases outside the gene matches: 13. The germline V gene has CDR1 LGHNA and CDR2 YSLEER. The CDR3 extends over 16 amino acids. The CDR3 here is CASSSRQGRSIYGYTF. CDR3 bases: TGCGCCAGCAGCTCCCGACAGGGACGGTCCATCTATGGCTACACCTTC.

The gene calls are TRBV12-5 and TRBJ2-1, with D maybe TRBD2 (6 bases). The germline V and J ends were trimmed by 6 bases and 5 bases, with 11 bases remaining between them. The CDR3 length is 13 residues. Germline V lookup: CDR1 LGHNT, CDR2 FRNRAP. CDR3 in amino acids: CASGLDYHNEQFF. The CDR3 DNA reads TGTGCTAGTGGCCTGGACTACCACAATGAGCAGTTCTTC.

Only one count was recorded for this clone. The chain has TRBV16 and TRBJ2-6, with D perhaps matching TRBD2 (6 bases). Germline values: CDR1 KGHSY, CDR2 FQNENV. This CDR3 has 17 residues. Trimming took off 4 bases at V and 2 bases at J, with 15 bases between the two ends. The CDR3 region has the DNA TGTGCCAGCAGCCGCCTAGGCGGGAACACTGGGGCCAACGTCCTGACTTTC. As protein: CASSRLGGNTGANVLTF.

This sequence joins TRBV27 and TRBJ2-7; TRBD2 matches 15 bases. CDR3 length: 18 residues. The V gene end was trimmed by 4 bases and the J gene end by 2 bases; junction bases not matched to a gene: 9. Germline lookup yields CDR1 MNHEY and CDR2 SMNVEV (reference sequence). CDR3 DNA sequence: TGTGCCAGCAGTTACCGGACTAGCGGGAGGGGAATACCCTACGAGCAGTACTTC. It encodes CASSYRTSGRGIPYEQYF.